This entry lists 30 T cell receptor beta chains sequenced from one sample in a study of CD8 T cells in ankylosing spondylitis. MiXCR, applied by TCRdb to the 5' RACE reads, yields one record per CDR3 protein. The table has about 69,000 distinct CDR3 sequences, roughly 5.3% seen once. Sequenced material: blood, either unsorted or a sorted T cell fraction (not recorded which). The receptors here all came from a male donor with ankylosing spondylitis or in good health (not recorded which).

This clonotype was seen ten or more times. The gene calls are TRBV9 and TRBJ1-1; maybe TRBD1 (5 bases). V dropped 4 bases and J dropped 0 bases, with 16 bases sitting between them. Germline V gene lookup returns CDR1 SGDLS and CDR2 YYNGEE. The CDR3 has 16 residues. CDR3 amino acids: CASSKGQGYMNTEAFF. CDR3 sequence (DNA): TGTGCCAGCAGCAAAGGACAAGGATACATGAACACTGAAGCTTTCTTT.

There are many counts of this clonotype. The chain links TRBV5-1 to TRBJ2-2, with no clear D. This CDR3 has 15 residues. V dropped 2 bases and J dropped 0 bases, with 8 bases sitting between them. The germline gives CDR1 SGHRS, CDR2 YFSETQ. The CDR3 nucleotides read TGCGCCAGCAGCTTACAGTGGGCGAACACCGGGGAGCTGTTTTTT. Translated, it gives CASSLQWANTGELFF. Full variable domain (outside the CDR3, taken from reference TRBV5-1 and TRBJ2-2): KAGVTQTPRYLIKTRGQQVTLSCSPISGHRSVSWYQQTPGQGLQFLFEYFSETQRNKGNFPGRFSGRQFSNSRSEMNVSTLELGDSALYLCASSLQWANTGELFFGEGSRLTVL.

There are many counts of this clonotype. V usage is TRBV5-1 and J usage is TRBJ2-1, with 11 nucleotides matching TRBD2. Germline V lookup: CDR1 SGHRS, CDR2 YFSETQ. The CDR3 covers 16 residues. V lost 3 bases, J lost 2 bases, and 4 bases stayed unmatched. CDR3 protein: CASSSVAGGTYNEQFF. CDR3 in DNA: TGCGCCAGCAGCTCCGTAGCGGGGGGGACCTACAATGAGCAGTTCTTC. Full variable domain (missing parts from reference TRBV5-1 and TRBJ2-1): KAGVTQTPRYLIKTRGQQVTLSCSPISGHRSVSWYQQTPGQGLQFLFEYFSETQRNKGNFPGRFSGRQFSNSRSEMNVSTLELGDSALYLCASSSVAGGTYNEQFFGPGTRLTVL.

This clonotype was counted many times. V and J are TRBV25-1 and TRBJ2-1; 12 nucleotides align to TRBD2. This CDR3 is 13 amino acids long. Trimming at V came to 8 bases and at J to 4 bases, leaving 0 bases not matched to a gene. The V gene's germline CDR1 is MGHDK and CDR2 SYGVNS. CDR3 DNA: TGTGCCAGCGGACTAGCGGGGTACAATGAGCAGTTCTTC. This translates into CASGLAGYNEQFF.

V usage is TRBV5-1 and J usage is TRBJ2-1, with D perhaps TRBD2 (7 bases). The CDR3 runs to 14 residues. Germline V gene data show CDR1 as SGHRS and CDR2 as YFSETQ. V was cut by 0 bases and J by 9 bases, with 13 bases left in between. In DNA form, the CDR3 reads TGCGCCAGCAGCTTGGCTCCGGGGGGCAGTGAGCAGTTCTTC. Amino acid sequence: CASSLAPGGSEQFF.

At least ten counts were recorded for this clonotype. The chain couples TRBV20-1 to TRBJ1-1; a possible D gene is TRBD1 (6 bases). The V and J ends lost 6 bases and 3 bases respectively, with 11 bases between them. CDR3 length equals 12 residues. Germline CDR1 is DFQATT and CDR2 is SNEGSKA (reference sequence). The CDR3 DNA is TGCAGTGCCATTAAGGGGGACACTGAAGCTTTCTTT. This translates into CSAIKGDTEAFF.

This clonotype was observed many times. The genes are TRBV3-1 and TRBJ1-1; TRBD1 is a possible D gene (6 bases). The CDR3 spans 15 residues. V lost 4 bases, J lost 4 bases, and 16 bases lay in between. Germline V lookup: CDR1 LGHDT, CDR2 YNNKEL (reference sequence). In DNA, the CDR3 is TGTGCCAGCAGCCCCGGCCGGATAGGGGGCACTGAAGCTTTCTTT. Translated: CASSPGRIGGTEAFF.

This clonotype was observed many times. The rearrangement joins TRBV21-1 to TRBJ2-3; the D call TRBD2 from the table was never checked on the DNA. TRBV21-1 is shown as a pseudogene. The CDR3 covers 19 residues. The CDR3: CASNKLAGAQLTSTDTQYF. In DNA form, the CDR3 reads TGTGCCAGCAACAAACTAGCGGGGGCACAACTTACTAGCACAGATACGCAGTATTTT.

This clonotype occurred many times. This chain links TRBV30 with TRBJ1-2; D possibly corresponds to TRBD1 (5 bases). This CDR3 is 14 amino acids long. The ends were cut back, 4 bases at V and 6 bases at J, with 18 bases in the middle. Looked up from germline, CDR1 is GTSNPN and CDR2 is SVGIG (reference sequence). The CDR3 bases are TGTGCCTGGAACCGGGACTTTTTCCGGGATGGCTACACCTTC. It encodes CAWNRDFFRDGYTF.

At least ten counts were recorded for this clonotype. The chain is built from TRBV5-1 and TRBJ2-1; TRBD2 aligns across 10 bases. This CDR3 is built from 16 residues. The germline V gene encodes CDR1 SGHRS and CDR2 YFSETQ. The V and J ends lost 0 bases and 5 bases, in that order; junction bases with no gene match: 5. This CDR3 is CASSLGSGGGNNEQFF. CDR3 coding DNA: TGCGCCAGCAGCTTGGGCAGCGGGGGGGGAAACAATGAGCAGTTCTTC.

This clonotype was counted at least ten times. The genes are TRBV3-1 and TRBJ1-1; D is unresolved. The CDR3 consists of 14 residues. Germline V gene lookup returns CDR1 LGHDT and CDR2 YNNKEL (reference sequence). Deletions cut 2 bases from V and 5 bases from J, with 12 bases between. CDR3 in DNA: TGTGCCAGCAGCCAAAGGGAGAGAGGAACTGAAGCTTTCTTT. Translating gives CASSQRERGTEAFF.

This clonotype was counted at least ten times. The chain couples TRBV15 to TRBJ2-5; D is unclear. CDR1 and CDR2 (germline): LNHNV, YYDKDF (reference sequence). The CDR3 extends over 12 amino acids. V lost 0 bases and J lost 5, with 4 bases in between. Here the CDR3 reads CATSRDVETQYF. The CDR3 DNA reads TGTGCCACCAGCAGAGATGTTGAGACCCAGTACTTC.

In this sample, this clonotype turned up many times. This chain uses TRBV6-2 or TRBV6-3 with TRBJ2-3; D gene unclear. V was cut by 4 bases and J by 2 bases, with 10 bases left in between. The CDR3 is made up of 14 amino acids. Germline-derived CDR1 and CDR2 are MNHEY and SVGEGT. The CDR3 region has the DNA TGTGCCAGCAGTTCATGGACGGCCACAGATACGCAGTATTTT. As protein: CASSSWTATDTQYF.

This clonotype was picked up many times. The gene calls are TRBV6-1 and TRBJ2-5; perhaps D is TRBD1 or TRBD2 (6 bases each). Trimming pared 7 bases from V and 4 bases from J, leaving 19 bases between. This CDR3 contains 15 residues. Germline CDR1 reads MNHNS; CDR2 reads SASEGT. CDR3 coding DNA: TGTGCCAGCAAAGGGGGGACTCAACGAGGAGAGACCCAGTACTTC. It is translated as CASKGGTQRGETQYF.

About this clonotype itself: A single base separates this from a much larger clone, so it may be a read error. The rearrangement joins TRBV10-3 to TRBJ2-1; 8 nucleotides align to TRBD2. The trim removed 6 bases at V and 7 bases at J, leaving 8 bases unmatched. The CDR3 is made up of 14 amino acids. The germline V gene has CDR1 ENHRY and CDR2 SYGVKD. The CDR3 DNA reads TGTGCCATCAGGGGCGGGGGGACCGAGAATGAGCAGTTCTTC. Its protein product is CAIRGGGTENEQFF.

This clonotype was counted ten times or more. The genes are TRBV7-6 and TRBJ1-6; the match to TRBD1 covers 8 bases. The CDR3 loop spans 17 amino acids. V gave up 1 base and J gave up 6 bases; unmatched junction bases: 8. The germline CDR1 and CDR2 sequences are SGHVS and FNYEAQ. CDR3 amino acids: CASSLEGAGGVNSPLHF. CDR3 DNA sequence: TGTGCCAGCAGCTTAGAAGGGGCAGGGGGCGTTAATTCACCCCTCCACTTT.

This clonotype was recorded many times. This chain uses TRBV5-1 with TRBJ2-6, with a possible D match to TRBD1 (6 bases). Germline V gene lookup returns CDR1 SGHRS and CDR2 YFSETQ. This CDR3 has 15 residues. V was trimmed by 4 bases and J by 2 bases, leaving 10 bases between them. As DNA, the CDR3 is TGCGCCAGCAGCGCCACAGGGACTGGGGCCAACGTCCTGACTTTC. Protein: CASSATGTGANVLTF.

This clonotype was recorded at least ten times. The chain recombines TRBV24-1 with TRBJ2-5; D unclear. V gave up 2 bases and J gave up 4 bases, with 13 bases separating them. The CDR3 covers 15 residues. Germline assignment: CDR1 KGHDR and CDR2 SFDVKD. The CDR3 region is CATSDWPRLPETQYF. CDR3 coding DNA: TGTGCCACCAGTGATTGGCCTCGCCTCCCAGAGACCCAGTACTTC.

This clonotype was observed at least ten times. This rearrangement joins TRBV28 to TRBJ2-5; a possible D gene is TRBD2 (6 bases). The CDR3 loop spans 12 amino acids. CDR1 is MDHEN and CDR2 is SYDVKM in the germline V gene. V was clipped by 6 bases and J by 13 bases, with 18 bases between them. CDR3 sequence reads: CASRSVGLKVYF. In DNA, the CDR3 is TGTGCCAGCAGGAGCGTGGGACTCAAAGTGTACTTC.

The sample holds a few counts of this clonotype. V usage is TRBV7-9 and J usage is TRBJ2-2; TRBD1 agrees at 8 bases. V shed 5 bases, J shed 4 bases, and the junction held 6 bases outside the gene matches. The CDR3 contains 15 residues. Germline lookup yields CDR1 SEHNR and CDR2 FQNEAQ (reference sequence). The CDR3 region is CASSPGDRSTGELFF. Here the CDR3 DNA reads TGTGCCAGCAGCCCAGGGGACAGGAGCACCGGGGAGCTGTTTTTT.

This clonotype was detected many times. The CDR3 DNA follows: TGCAGTGCTAGTTGGTTGAGTCGGGGCTATGGCTACACCTTC. Translating it yields CSASWLSRGYGYTF. The gene calls are TRBV20-1 and TRBJ1-2; D unresolved. CDR3 length: 14 amino acids. CDR1 is DFQATT and CDR2 is SNEGSKA in the germline V gene (reference sequence). V lost 3 bases and J lost 4, with 15 bases in between.

Many counts were recorded for this clonotype. V usage is TRBV6-1 and J usage is TRBJ2-7; D is unclear. Germline V gives CDR1 MNHNS, CDR2 SASEGT. Trimming stripped 7 bases from V and 2 bases from J, with 12 bases between. The CDR3 is made up of 13 amino acids. The CDR3 bases are TGTGCCAGCAAGGCGGTCGCCGCCTACGAGCAGTACTTC. As protein: CASKAVAAYEQYF.

This clonotype was seen ten or more times. The rearrangement uses TRBV24-1 and TRBJ2-2; no definite D call. Germline lookup yields CDR1 KGHDR and CDR2 SFDVKD. V was cut by 4 bases and J by 0 bases, with 8 bases left in between. This CDR3 comprises 15 residues. CDR3 sequence (DNA): TGTGCCACCAGTGACTTTTCTACGAACACCGGGGAGCTGTTTTTT. This gives the protein CATSDFSTNTGELFF.

This clonotype has more than one count but fewer than ten. The V gene is TRBV11-1, the J gene TRBJ1-1; TRBD1 agrees at 7 bases. V shed 3 bases, J shed 5 bases, and the junction held 9 bases outside the gene matches. CDR1 is SGHAT and CDR2 is FQDESV in the germline V gene (reference sequence). There are 15 residues in the CDR3. In DNA, the CDR3 is TGTGCCAGCAGCTTCGTCGAGGGGGCATGGACTGAAGCTTTCTTT. Protein: CASSFVEGAWTEAFF.

This clonotype was counted ten times or more. V and J are TRBV2 and TRBJ1-5; D uncertain. The CDR3 consists of 12 residues. V lost 6 bases to trimming and J lost 5 bases, with 8 bases between them. Germline assignment: CDR1 SNHLY and CDR2 FYNNEI. This CDR3 is CASSPMYQPQHF. DNA for the CDR3: TGTGCCAGCAGCCCCATGTATCAGCCCCAGCATTTT.

This clonotype was observed at least ten times. The V call is TRBV10-3, the J call TRBJ2-5; TRBD1 might be the D (5 bases). Trimming stripped 2 bases from V and 2 bases from J, with 9 bases between. Per the germline V gene, CDR1 is ENHRY and CDR2 is SYGVKD. CDR3 length equals 14 residues. The CDR3 reads CAISEGHRQETQYF. The CDR3, as DNA: TGTGCCATCAGTGAGGGGCACAGGCAAGAGACCCAGTACTTC.

On this clonotype: A much larger clone differs from this one at a single base, so this may be a read error. The CDR3 DNA is TGTGCCGGCTCACCTGGACAGGGAGTTACCTACGAGCAGTACTTC. It specifies CAGSPGQGVTYEQYF. The chain couples TRBV18 to TRBJ2-7; TRBD1 agrees at 8 bases. This CDR3 spans 15 amino acids. Germline V gene sequence: CDR1 KGHSH, CDR2 LQKENI.

This clonotype was observed many times. The V and J genes are TRBV20-1 and TRBJ2-3, with 8 bases identical to TRBD2. The CDR3 has 19 amino acids. The V gene end was trimmed by 1 base and the J gene end by 0 bases; junction bases not matched to a gene: 15. Per the germline V gene, CDR1 is DFQATT and CDR2 is SNEGSKA (reference sequence). DNA of the CDR3: TGCAGTGCTAGAGTCGGGGGGGTTATCCCGGGGTCTAGCACAGATACGCAGTATTTT. It translates to CSARVGGVIPGSSTDTQYF.

This clonotype was detected many times. The chain joins TRBV7-8 to TRBJ2-5; TRBD2 aligns across 10 bases. Germline CDR1 is SGHVS and CDR2 is FQNEAQ. The CDR3 runs to 18 residues. V trimming: 3 bases; J trimming: 2 bases; junction bases outside the gene matches: 12. This CDR3 reads CASSLLRVLAGFQETQYF. In nucleotides, the CDR3 is TGTGCCAGCAGCTTGCTAAGAGTACTAGCGGGGTTTCAAGAGACCCAGTACTTC.

At least ten counts were recorded for this clonotype. The chain is built from TRBV20-1 and TRBJ1-1; 7 nucleotides agree with TRBD1. This CDR3 is built from 14 residues. Germline V gene sequence: CDR1 DFQATT, CDR2 SNEGSKA (reference sequence). The junction had 9 bases not matched to a gene; V was cut back by 0 bases and J by 8 bases. The DNA of the CDR3 is TGCAGTGCTAGAGACCCTACAGGGGCTGGGGAAGCTTTCTTT. Encoded protein: CSARDPTGAGEAFF.